What follows describes a single T cell receptor (beta chain). Its antigen remains unknown. The record originates from a study of cytomegalovirus exposure and HLA in healthy donors. Study-wide context: Samples from HLA-typed donors yielded approximately 80 million unique TCRs in an early data release. Genotyping showed roughly 86% of a few hundred donors falling in the Caucasian-associated ancestry cluster. Findings and limits, study-wide: As was reported, the HLA-A and HLA-B alleles of most subjects were accurately predicted from TCR beta sequences.

The length of the CDR3 is 16 residues. Looked up from germline, CDR1 is SGHRS and CDR2 is YFSETQ. V lost 2 bases, J lost 5 bases, and 9 bases stayed unmatched. Primers: 60 Vbeta forward and 13 Jbeta reverse. Per the study methods: Later, tens of millions of unique TCR beta chains were counted in an analysis, and about 12 million of them were shared. The protocol was immunoSEQ multiplex PCR, while the TCRdb copy is restricted to in-frame clones and leaves out a portion. The V and J calls and the clone size are those of that table, but D and trimming were determined from the DNA. The repertoire holds under 200,000 clones, with 75% as singletons.

This chain joins TRBV5-1 and TRBJ2-2, with 7 nucleotides matching TRBD1. Sequencing was done on a sample of PBMCs. The sequence was obtained from a female donor in good health and CMV-seronegative. The CDR3 DNA reads TGCGCCAGCAGCTTCACCGGGACAGCCCGAACCGGGGAGCTGTTTTTT. This translates into CASSFTGTARTGELFF.